This T cell receptor (beta chain) was captured in a study of blood T cell repertoires in COVID-19. Clones were read by immunoSEQ multiplex PCR, and TCRdb kept only the in-frame ones, dropping some. The data contain tens of thousands of clones, 83% of them singletons. V was shortened by 1 base and J by 5 bases, with 12 bases between the two germline ends. There are 14 residues in the CDR3. CDR1 and CDR2 from the germline V gene are LGHDT and YNNKEL (reference sequence). This receptor was obtained from a woman in her fifties or sixties with acute or convalescent COVID-19. V usage is TRBV3-1 (or the pseudogene TRBV3-2) and J usage is TRBJ2-7, with D possibly TRBD1 on 5 matching bases. Material for sequencing was peripheral blood. The chain's CDR3 is CASSQVSGSHEQYF. In DNA, the CDR3 is TGTGCCAGCAGCCAAGTTTCAGGGTCCCACGAGCAGTACTTC.